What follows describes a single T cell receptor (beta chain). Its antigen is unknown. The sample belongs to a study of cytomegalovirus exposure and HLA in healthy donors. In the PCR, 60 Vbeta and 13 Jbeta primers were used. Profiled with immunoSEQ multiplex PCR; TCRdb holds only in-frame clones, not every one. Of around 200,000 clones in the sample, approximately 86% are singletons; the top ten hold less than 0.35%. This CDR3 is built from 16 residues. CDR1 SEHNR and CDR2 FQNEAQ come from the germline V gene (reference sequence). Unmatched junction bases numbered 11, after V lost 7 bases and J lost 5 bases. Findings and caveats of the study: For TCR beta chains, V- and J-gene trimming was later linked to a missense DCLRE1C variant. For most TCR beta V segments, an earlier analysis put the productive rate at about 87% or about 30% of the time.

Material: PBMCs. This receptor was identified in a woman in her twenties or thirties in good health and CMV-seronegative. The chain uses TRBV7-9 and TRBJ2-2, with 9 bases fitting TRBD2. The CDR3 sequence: CASNPAGTSFTGELFF. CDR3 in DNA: TGTGCCAGCAACCCCGCCGGGACTAGCTTTACCGGGGAGCTGTTTTTT.